This T cell receptor (beta chain) was obtained from a study of early T cells in non-severe SARS-CoV-2 infection. Researchers tagged individual cDNA molecules with unique molecular identifiers. One entry per CDR3 protein, called by TCRdb with MiXCR from the 5' RACE reads. The sample holds roughly 120,000 distinct CDR3 sequences, around 12% seen once. The CDR3 contains 17 residues. The V gene lost 4 bases and the J gene lost 0 bases, with 19 bases spanning the gap. Germline loops: CDR1 SGHNT, CDR2 YYREEE (reference sequence). The chain employs TRBV5-4 and TRBJ1-2; perhaps TRBD1 as D (5 bases). The source material was whole blood, sampled at baseline. The origin of this receptor is an adult who was a healthcare worker with PCR-confirmed SARS-CoV-2 infection or an uninfected control (not recorded which). CDR3 protein: CASSRGTGQGPNYGYTF. The DNA of the CDR3 is TGTGCCAGCAGCCGGGGCACAGGTCAAGGGCCTAACTATGGCTACACCTTC.